This T cell receptor (beta chain) was identified in a study of molecular identifiers for immune sequencing clone quantification. For the study at large: Naive CD8 cell RNA, from around 20,000 or 99,000 cells, was split five ways in replicates, with four sequenced. General study points: Under 1% of molecules in naive cells, but over 98% of effector molecules, belonged to clones above 20 RNA copies. Jurkat TCR RNA spiked in from one cell (amid about a million naive cells) was reportedly detectable.

As concerns this clonotype: Antigen unknown.

TCRdb reanalysed the PCR reads using MiXCR and keeps one entry per CDR3 protein. The sample has approximately 630,000 distinct CDR3 sequences, 25% seen once. Germline CDR1 reads MNHNS; CDR2 reads SASEGT. Trimming pared 6 bases from V and 7 bases from J, leaving 13 bases between. The CDR3 covers 13 residues. Naive CD8 T cells, phenotype CD8+CD4-CCR7+CD45RA+, were sorted. What was sequenced was naive CD8+ T cells from blood, with Jurkat cell RNA spiked in. Regarding subset: FACS-sorted CD8+CD4-CCR7+CD45RA+ naive T cells. The chain is built from TRBV6-1 and TRBJ1-5; D gene ambiguous. The receptor's source is a human donor in good health. Some libraries in this study had Jurkat cell RNA spiked in. The CDR3 DNA sequence: TGTGCCAGCAGACCGGATAGCACCCAGCCCCAGCATTTT. Residues: CASRPDSTQPQHF.